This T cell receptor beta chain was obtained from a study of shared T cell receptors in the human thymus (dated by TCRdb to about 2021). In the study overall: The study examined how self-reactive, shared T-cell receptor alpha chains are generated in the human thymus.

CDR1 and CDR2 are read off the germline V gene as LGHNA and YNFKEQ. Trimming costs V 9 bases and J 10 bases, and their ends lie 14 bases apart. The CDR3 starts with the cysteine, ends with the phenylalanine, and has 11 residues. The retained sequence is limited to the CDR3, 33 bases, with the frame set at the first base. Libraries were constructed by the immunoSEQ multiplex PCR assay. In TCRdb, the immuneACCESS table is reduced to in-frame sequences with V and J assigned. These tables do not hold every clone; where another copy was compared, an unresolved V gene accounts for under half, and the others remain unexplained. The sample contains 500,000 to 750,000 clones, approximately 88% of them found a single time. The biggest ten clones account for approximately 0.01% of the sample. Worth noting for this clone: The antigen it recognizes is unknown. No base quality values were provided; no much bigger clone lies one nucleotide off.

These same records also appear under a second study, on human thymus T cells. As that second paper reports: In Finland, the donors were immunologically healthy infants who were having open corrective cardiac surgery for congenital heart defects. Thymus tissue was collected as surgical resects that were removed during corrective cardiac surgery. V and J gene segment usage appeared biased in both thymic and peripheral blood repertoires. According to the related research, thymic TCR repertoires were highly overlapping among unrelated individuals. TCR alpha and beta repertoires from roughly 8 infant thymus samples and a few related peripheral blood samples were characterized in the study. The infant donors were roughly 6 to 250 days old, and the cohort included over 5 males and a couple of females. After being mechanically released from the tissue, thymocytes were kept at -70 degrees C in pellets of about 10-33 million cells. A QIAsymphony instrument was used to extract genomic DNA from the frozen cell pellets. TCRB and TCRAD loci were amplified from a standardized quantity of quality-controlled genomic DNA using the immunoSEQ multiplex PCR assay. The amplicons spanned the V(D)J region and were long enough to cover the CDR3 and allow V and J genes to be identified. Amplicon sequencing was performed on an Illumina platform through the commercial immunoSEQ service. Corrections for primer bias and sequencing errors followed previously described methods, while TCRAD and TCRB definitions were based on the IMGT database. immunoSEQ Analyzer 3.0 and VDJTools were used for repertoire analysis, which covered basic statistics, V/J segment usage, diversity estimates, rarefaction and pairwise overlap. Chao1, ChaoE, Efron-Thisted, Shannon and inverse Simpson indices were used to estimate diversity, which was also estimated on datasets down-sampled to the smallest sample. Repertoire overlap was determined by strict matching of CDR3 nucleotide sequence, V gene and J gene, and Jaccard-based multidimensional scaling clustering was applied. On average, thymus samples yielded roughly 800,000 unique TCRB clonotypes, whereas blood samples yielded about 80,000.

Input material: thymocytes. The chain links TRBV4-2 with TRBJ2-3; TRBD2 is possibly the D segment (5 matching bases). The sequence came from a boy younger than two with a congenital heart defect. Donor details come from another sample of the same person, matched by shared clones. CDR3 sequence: CASRSGFAQYF. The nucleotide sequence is TGTGCCAGTAGGTCGGGGTTTGCGCAGTATTTT.